These T cell receptor beta chains were read from a single sample in a study of neurological immune-mediated disorders. TCRdb passed the 5' RACE reads through MiXCR, listing each CDR3 protein once. The sample has some 120,000 distinct CDR3 sequences, roughly 3.2% seen once. Sequenced sample: PBMCs. These receptors originate from a young woman with multiple sclerosis. Both conserved end residues are part of each CDR3. The D gene is left open where the match is weak. The size entry gives once, few, many, or a class for an expanded clone.

j_call: TRBJ1-2
clone_size: many
v_call: TRBV11-2
d_call: TRBD1
cdr3_aa: CASSLTPGGDGYTF
cdr3_nt: TGTGCCAGCAGCTTGACCCCAGGGGGCGACGGCTACACCTTC

j_call: TRBJ2-5
clone_size: many
v_call: TRBV6-2/TRBV6-3
d_call: .
cdr3_aa: CASRADQRYQYF
cdr3_nt: TGTGCCAGCAGAGCGGACCAGCGGTACCAGTACTTC

j_call: TRBJ1-4
clone_size: many
v_call: TRBV7-9
d_call: .
cdr3_aa: CASSLAQTATNEKLFF
cdr3_nt: TGTGCCAGCAGTTTGGCCCAGACGGCAACTAATGAAAAACTGTTTTTT

j_call: TRBJ2-3
clone_size: many
v_call: TRBV7-8
d_call: .
cdr3_aa: CASSLTAGTDTQYF
cdr3_nt: TGTGCCAGCAGCTTAACCGCCGGCACAGATACGCAGTATTTT

j_call: TRBJ2-1
clone_size: many
v_call: TRBV5-1
d_call: .
cdr3_aa: CASSWASNEQFF
cdr3_nt: TGCGCCAGCAGCTGGGCTTCCAATGAGCAGTTCTTC

j_call: TRBJ1-1
clone_size: many
v_call: TRBV20-1
d_call: .
cdr3_aa: CSARDIGQGGFTEAFF
cdr3_nt: TGCAGTGCTAGAGATATTGGGCAGGGTGGGTTCACTGAAGCTTTCTTT

j_call: TRBJ2-3
clone_size: many
v_call: TRBV6-5
d_call: .
cdr3_aa: CASSPTSMSTDTQYF
cdr3_nt: TGTGCCAGCAGTCCGACCTCTATGAGCACAGATACGCAGTATTTT

j_call: TRBJ2-3
clone_size: many
v_call: TRBV29-1
d_call: .
cdr3_aa: CSVWTPASDADTQYF
cdr3_nt: TGCAGCGTTTGGACCCCGGCCTCCGACGCAGATACGCAGTATTTT

j_call: TRBJ2-1
clone_size: many
v_call: TRBV5-1
d_call: TRBD2
cdr3_aa: CASRPKELAGVGNEQFF
cdr3_nt: TGCGCCAGCAGACCTAAAGAACTAGCGGGGGTCGGCAATGAGCAGTTCTTC

j_call: TRBJ1-2
clone_size: many
v_call: TRBV18
d_call: TRBD1
cdr3_aa: CASSPGTGGNYGYTF
cdr3_nt: TGTGCCAGCTCACCTGGGACAGGCGGGAACTATGGCTACACCTTC

j_call: TRBJ2-7
clone_size: many
v_call: TRBV12-3/TRBV12-4
d_call: TRBD1
cdr3_aa: CASSYPRDRVSHEQYF
cdr3_nt: TGTGCCAGCAGTTACCCCCGGGACAGGGTTTCCCACGAGCAGTACTTC

j_call: TRBJ1-2
clone_size: many
v_call: TRBV6-5
d_call: .
cdr3_aa: CASSYSTTSYTF
cdr3_nt: TGTGCCAGCAGTTACTCGACCACTAGCTACACCTTC

j_call: TRBJ2-7
clone_size: many
v_call: TRBV4-1
d_call: .
cdr3_aa: CASSQESGGGDTYEQYF
cdr3_nt: TGCGCCAGCAGCCAAGAATCAGGAGGGGGTGATACCTACGAGCAGTACTTC